A single sample is the source of the 2 T cell receptor beta chains below, sequenced in a study of T cell responses to AZD1222 COVID-19 vaccine. Repertoires were generated with immunoSEQ multiplex PCR, while TCRdb's copy carries only in-frame clones and drops some. In the table there are roughly 150,000 clones, about 87% of which are singletons. Sequenced here: peripheral blood, sampled on day 0 of MenACWY control vaccination. The receptor source for this set is an adult in good health.

This chain connects TRBV3-1 (or the pseudogene TRBV3-2) to TRBJ2-3; D perhaps matches TRBD1 (5 bases). Germline lookup yields CDR1 LGHDT and CDR2 YNNKEL (reference sequence). Trimming cost V 0 bases and J 3 bases, with 10 bases left between them. CDR3 size: 15 residues. CDR3 in DNA: TGTGCCAGCAGCCAAGATCCAGGGTTAACAGATACGCAGTATTTT. It is translated as CASSQDPGLTDTQYF.

This chain connects TRBV10-3 to TRBJ1-6; D gene unclear. The CDR3 consists of 13 residues. Trimming removed 10 bases at V and 4 bases at J, with 11 bases between. Germline assignment: CDR1 ENHRY and CDR2 SYGVKD. CDR3 DNA: TGTGCCACCGAAAACAGTTATAATTCACCCCTCCACTTT. It encodes CATENSYNSPLHF.